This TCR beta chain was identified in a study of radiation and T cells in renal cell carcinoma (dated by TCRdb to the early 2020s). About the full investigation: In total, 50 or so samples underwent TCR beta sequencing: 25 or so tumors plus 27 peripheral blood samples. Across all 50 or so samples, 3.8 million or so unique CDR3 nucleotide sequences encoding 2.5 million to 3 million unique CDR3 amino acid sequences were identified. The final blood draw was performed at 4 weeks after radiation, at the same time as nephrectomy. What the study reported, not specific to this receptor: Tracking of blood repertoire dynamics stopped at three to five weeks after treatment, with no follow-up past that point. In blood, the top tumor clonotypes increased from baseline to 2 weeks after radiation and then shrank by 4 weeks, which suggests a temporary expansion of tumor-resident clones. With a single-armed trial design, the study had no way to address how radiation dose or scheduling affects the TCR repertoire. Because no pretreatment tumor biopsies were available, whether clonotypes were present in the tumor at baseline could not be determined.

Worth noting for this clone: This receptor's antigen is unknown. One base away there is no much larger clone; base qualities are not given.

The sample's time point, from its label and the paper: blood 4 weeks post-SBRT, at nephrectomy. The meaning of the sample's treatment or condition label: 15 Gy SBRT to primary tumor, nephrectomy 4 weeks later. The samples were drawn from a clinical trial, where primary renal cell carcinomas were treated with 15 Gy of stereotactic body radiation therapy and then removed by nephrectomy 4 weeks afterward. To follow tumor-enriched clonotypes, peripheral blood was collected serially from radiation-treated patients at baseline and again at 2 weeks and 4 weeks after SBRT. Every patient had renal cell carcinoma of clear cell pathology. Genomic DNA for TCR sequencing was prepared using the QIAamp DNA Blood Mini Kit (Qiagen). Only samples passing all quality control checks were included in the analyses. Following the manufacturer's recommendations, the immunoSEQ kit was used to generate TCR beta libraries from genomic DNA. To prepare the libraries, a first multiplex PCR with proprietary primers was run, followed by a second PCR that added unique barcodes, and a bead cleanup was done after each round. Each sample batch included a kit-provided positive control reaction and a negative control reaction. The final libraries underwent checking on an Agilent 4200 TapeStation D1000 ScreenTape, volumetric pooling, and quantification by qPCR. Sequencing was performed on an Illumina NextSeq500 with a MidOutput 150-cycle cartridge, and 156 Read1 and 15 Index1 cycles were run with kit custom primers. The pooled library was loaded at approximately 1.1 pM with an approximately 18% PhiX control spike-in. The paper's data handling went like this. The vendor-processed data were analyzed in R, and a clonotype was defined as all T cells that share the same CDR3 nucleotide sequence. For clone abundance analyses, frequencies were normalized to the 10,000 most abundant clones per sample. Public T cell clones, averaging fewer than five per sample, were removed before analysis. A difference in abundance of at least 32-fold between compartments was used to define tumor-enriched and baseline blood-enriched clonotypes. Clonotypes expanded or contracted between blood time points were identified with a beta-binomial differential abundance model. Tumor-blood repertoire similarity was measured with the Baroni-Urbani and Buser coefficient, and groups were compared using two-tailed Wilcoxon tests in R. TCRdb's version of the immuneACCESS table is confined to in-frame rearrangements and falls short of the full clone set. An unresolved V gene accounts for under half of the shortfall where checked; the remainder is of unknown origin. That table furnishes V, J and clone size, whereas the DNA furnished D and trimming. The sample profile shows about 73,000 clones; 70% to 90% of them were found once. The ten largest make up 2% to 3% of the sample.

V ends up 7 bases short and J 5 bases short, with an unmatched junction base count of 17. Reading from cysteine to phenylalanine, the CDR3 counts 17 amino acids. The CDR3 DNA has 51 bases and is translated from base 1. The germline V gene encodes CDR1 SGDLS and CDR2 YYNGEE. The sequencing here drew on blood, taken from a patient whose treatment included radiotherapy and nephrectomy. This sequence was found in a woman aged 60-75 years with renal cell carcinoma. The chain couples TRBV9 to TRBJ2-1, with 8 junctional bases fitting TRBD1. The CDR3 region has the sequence CASAGSPGGIKNNEQFF. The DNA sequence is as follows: TGTGCCAGCGCGGGATCCCCAGGGGGCATCAAGAACAATGAGCAGTTCTTC.